A single sample gave rise to the 17 T cell receptor beta chains below, sequenced in a study of blood T cell repertoires in COVID-19. TCRdb's copy holds only in-frame clones and misses some; the assay was immunoSEQ multiplex PCR. The sample holds just over 650,000 clones, around 89% seen once. Sample: peripheral blood. The source is a woman under 30 with acute or convalescent COVID-19.

The chain is built from TRBV4-3 and TRBJ1-1; 9 bases line up with TRBD1. The V gene's germline CDR1 is LGHNA and CDR2 YSLEER. Trimming cost V 4 bases and J 7 bases; bases outside gene matches: 10. CDR3 length: 15 amino acids. Here the CDR3 DNA reads TGCGCCAGCAGCCGAGAACAGGGGGCGCACGGTGAAGCTTTCTTT. This codes for CASSREQGAHGEAFF.

The chain employs TRBV5-1 and TRBJ2-7, with 8 bases aligning to TRBD1. Per the germline V gene, CDR1 is SGHRS and CDR2 is YFSETQ. The CDR3 runs to 14 residues. Unmatched junction bases numbered 1, after V lost 0 bases and J lost 2 bases. The CDR3 spells CASSLGTGPYEQYF. The CDR3 region has the DNA TGCGCCAGCAGCTTGGGGACAGGGCCCTACGAGCAGTACTTC. Complete variable domain (other parts from reference TRBV5-1 and TRBJ2-7): KAGVTQTPRYLIKTRGQQVTLSCSPISGHRSVSWYQQTPGQGLQFLFEYFSETQRNKGNFPGRFSGRQFSNSRSEMNVSTLELGDSALYLCASSLGTGPYEQYFGPGTRLTVT.

J is TRBJ1-6 and V is TRBV12-3 or TRBV12-4; tentatively, D is TRBD1 (6 bases). This CDR3 comprises 13 residues. Trimming removed 7 bases from V and 10 bases from J, with 14 bases in between. The CDR3 nucleotides are TGTGCCAGCACCCAAAGGGGGGGCTCACCCCTCCACTTT. This translates into CASTQRGGSPLHF.

The chain has TRBV9 and TRBJ2-1; D unclear. Germline V gene lookup returns CDR1 SGDLS and CDR2 YYNGEE. The CDR3 has 14 residues. The V gene lost 0 bases and the J gene lost 4 bases, with 8 bases spanning the gap. The CDR3 DNA is TGTGCCAGCAGCGTAGTTAGTACGTACAATGAGCAGTTCTTC. Protein product: CASSVVSTYNEQFF.

The V and J genes are TRBV19 and TRBJ1-2; D is unresolved. Trimming left V 10 bases short and J 6 bases short, with 9 bases between. CDR1 LNHDA and CDR2 SQIVND come from the germline V gene (reference sequence). The CDR3 consists of 10 residues. This chain's CDR3 is CATLEDGYTF. In DNA form, the CDR3 reads TGTGCCACCCTAGAGGATGGCTACACCTTC.

The rearrangement uses TRBV5-6 and TRBJ1-2; D gene uncertain. Germline-derived CDR1 and CDR2 are SGHDT and YYEEEE. Trimming removed 0 bases from V and 8 bases from J, with 17 bases in between. The CDR3 runs 15 residues. The CDR3 sequence: CASSLAGERGGGYTF. The DNA for the CDR3 is TGTGCCAGCAGCTTGGCCGGGGAAAGAGGTGGGGGCTACACCTTC.

This chain joins TRBV21-1 and TRBJ1-6; TRBD1 was called by the table and not checked on the DNA. TRBV21-1 is a pseudogene. CDR3 length: 18 amino acids. In nucleotides, the CDR3 is TGTGCCAGCAGATGGGACAGTCATCTTAGTCCCTATAATTCACCCCTCCACTTT. This sequence encodes CASRWDSHLSPYNSPLHF.

The J gene is TRBJ2-7, the V gene TRBV24-1, with D possibly TRBD2 on 7 matching bases. Trimming shortened V by 6 bases and J by 2 bases, and 31 bases separated the two germline ends. Germline CDR1 is KGHDR and CDR2 is SFDVKD. This CDR3 spans 20 amino acids. The DNA of the CDR3 is TGTGCCACCAGTCACGGAGGGCGGCAGGGATCCCCCGGGGGGCCCTACGAGCAGTACTTC. Translating gives CATSHGGRQGSPGGPYEQYF.

The gene calls are TRBV19 and TRBJ1-2; D may be TRBD1 (5 bases). CDR3 length: 12 amino acids. Germline CDR1 and CDR2: LNHDA and SQIVND (reference sequence). Between the trimmed V and J ends, which lost 10 bases and 7 bases, there was a span of 16 bases. Here the CDR3 DNA reads TGTGCCATCCTGGGGGGAAGGGGTGGCTACACCTTC. Protein sequence: CAILGGRGGYTF.

The chain combines TRBV2 with TRBJ1-3; 8 bases align to TRBD1. With V trimmed by 4 bases and J by 2 bases, 7 bases remained unmatched. CDR1 and CDR2 from the germline V gene are SNHLY and FYNNEI. This CDR3 region has 16 residues. For the CDR3, the DNA is TGTGCCAGCAGTGTTAGACAGGGGTTAGCTGGAAACACCATATATTTT. Its translation is CASSVRQGLAGNTIYF.

This chain connects TRBV5-4 to TRBJ2-5, with unresolved D. V was trimmed by 0 bases and J by 1 base, leaving 4 bases between them. Germline-derived CDR1 and CDR2 are SGHNT and YYREEE (reference sequence). The CDR3 is 13 amino acids. CDR3: CASSLVGQETQYF. In DNA form, the CDR3 reads TGTGCCAGCAGCTTGGTCGGCCAAGAGACCCAGTACTTC. The entire variable domain, with the rest obtained from reference TRBV5-4 and TRBJ2-5, is as follows: ETGVTQSPTHLIKTRGQQVTLRCSSQSGHNTVSWYQQALGQGPQFIFQYYREEENGRGNFPPRFSGLQFPNYSSELNVNALELDDSALYLCASSLVGQETQYFGPGTRLLVL.

The rearrangement links TRBV7-9 to TRBJ1-1; D unresolved. V dropped 6 bases and J dropped 9 bases, with 11 bases sitting between them. CDR3 length: 11 residues. Germline V gene sequence: CDR1 SEHNR, CDR2 FQNEAQ (reference sequence). CDR3 amino acids: CASSSSIQAFF. The CDR3 DNA sequence: TGTGCCAGCAGTTCAAGCATACAAGCTTTCTTT.

This chain links TRBV7-2 with TRBJ1-2, with D possibly matching TRBD1 (6 bases). CDR3 length: 13 amino acids. Trimming took off 5 bases at V and 7 bases at J, with 14 bases between the two ends. Germline CDR1 is SGHTA and CDR2 is FQGNSA. The CDR3, as DNA: TGTGCCAGCAGCCTTGACAGGCTTTTTGGCTACACCTTC. Translated, it gives CASSLDRLFGYTF. Supplemented by reference TRBV7-2 and TRBJ1-2, the full variable domain reads GAGVSQSPSNKVTEKGKDVELRCDPISGHTALYWYRQSLGQGLEFLIYFQGNSAPDKSGLPSDRFSAERTGGSVSTLTIQRTQQEDSAVYLCASSLDRLFGYTFGSGTRLTVV.

This chain connects TRBV6-1 to TRBJ2-1; a weak D match, TRBD2 (6 bases). This CDR3 is 16 amino acids long. Per germline, CDR1 MNHNS and CDR2 SASEGT. V was shortened by 0 bases and J by 2 bases, with 11 bases between the two germline ends. In DNA form, the CDR3 reads TGTGCCAGCAGTGAAGCGGGCGGGGCGGCCTACAATGAGCAGTTCTTC. Protein product: CASSEAGGAAYNEQFF.

This chain uses TRBV12-3 or TRBV12-4 with TRBJ1-1; D unclear. V shed 3 bases and J shed 4 bases, with 9 bases lying between them. CDR3 length: 13 residues. This chain's CDR3 is CASSFAGGTEAFF. For the CDR3, the DNA is TGTGCCAGCAGTTTCGCTGGAGGCACTGAAGCTTTCTTT.

This chain uses TRBV21-1 with TRBJ1-3. TRBV21-1 is a pseudogene segment. CDR3 length equals 15 residues. The CDR3 protein is CASSNPRGSGNTIYF. The DNA of the CDR3 is TGTGCCAGCAGCAACCCTCGCGGGTCGGGAAACACCATATATTTT.

The V and J genes are TRBV27 and TRBJ2-7; 7 nucleotides match TRBD1. J lost 6 bases, V lost 2 bases, and 7 bases had no gene match. The CDR3 has 14 amino acids. CDR1 MNHEY and CDR2 SMNVEV come from the germline V gene (reference sequence). The CDR3, as DNA: TGTGCCAGCAGTTTAAGGGACAGTGGGCCCGAGCAGTACTTC. This codes for CASSLRDSGPEQYF.